By share, the clone carrying this T cell receptor (delta chain) counts as large. The same CDR3 also results from other DNA sequences found in this sample. The germline V gene has CDR1 GEAIGNYY and CDR2 EKD. CDR3 size: 21 residues. With 0 bases removed from V and 0 bases from J, the gap between germline ends came to 28 bases. The data derive from a study of gamma-delta T cells after stem cell transplantation. TCRdb re-called the RT-PCR reads via CATT. The table shows over a thousand delta-chain clones, with about 1.6% occurring only once. Sequencing used gamma-delta T cells. The source is a human donor. It is not recorded whose cells these are; they may come from a transplant donor. The chain combines TRDV2 with TRDJ1, with D possibly being TRDD3 (6 bases). This CDR3 is CACDTGLGMMRAADNTDKLIF. The CDR3 DNA reads TGTGCCTGTGACACCGGACTGGGAATGATGCGAGCAGCGGATAACACCGATAAACTCATCTTT.